This is a list of T cell receptor beta chains from one sample in a study of blood T cell repertoires in COVID-19. Generated by immunoSEQ multiplex PCR, the TCRdb table keeps only in-frame clones and is missing some. There are about 66,000 clones in the sample; 85% to 90% occur only once, and 6.9% lies in the top ten. The sample taken for sequencing was peripheral blood. The receptors stem from a man aged 50 to 59 with active COVID-19. The CDR3 runs from the conserved cysteine through the conserved F or W. D genes are given only for firm matches. Some rows mark clone size as missing; the rest say once, few, many or name a class of expanded clone.

j_call d_call v_call clone_size cdr3_nt cdr3_aa
TRBJ2-1 . TRBV2 . TGTGCCAGCAGGAGGGAGGGGGGGTACAATGAGCAGTTCTTC CASRREGGYNEQFF
TRBJ2-1 TRBD2 TRBV20-1 . TGCAGTGCTAGTGGCGGGACTAGCGGGAGGGGTTACAATGAGCAGTTCTTC CSASGGTSGRGYNEQFF
TRBJ2-2 . TRBV28 . TGTGCCAGCAGTTTGAGGTCAAGGTGGACCGGGGAGCTGTTTTTT CASSLRSRWTGELFF
TRBJ2-2 TRBD2 TRBV3-1/TRBV3-2 . TGTGCCAGCAGCCAAGTTGGGGGGGCCGGGGAGCTGTTTTTT CASSQVGGAGELFF
TRBJ1-3 TRBD1 TRBV5-6 . TGTGCCAGCAGCTTGTTGACAGGGAGCTCTGGAAACACCATATATTTT CASSLLTGSSGNTIYF
TRBJ2-6 . TRBV6-6 . TGTGCCAGCAGCTGGACAGGGGCCAACGTCCTGACTTTC CASSWTGANVLTF
TRBJ2-7 . TRBV5-4 . TGTGCCAGCAGCCCCGGCCGGGGGAGAGAGCAGTACTTC CASSPGRGREQYF
TRBJ2-1 TRBD1 TRBV9 . TGTGCCAGCAGCGCAGGACAGGCGACCTACAATGAGCAGTTCTTC CASSAGQATYNEQFF
TRBJ2-3 TRBD2 TRBV7-9 . TGTGCCAGGGTAATAGCGGGGGGTCACACAGATACGCAGTATTTT CARVIAGGHTDTQYF
TRBJ1-1 . TRBV19 . TGTGCCAGTAGTAGACAGATGAACACTGAAGCTTTCTTT CASSRQMNTEAFF
TRBJ2-2 TRBD1 TRBV19 . TGTGCCAGTGGACAGGGGCGATCGGGGAACACCGGGGAGCTGTTTTTT CASGQGRSGNTGELFF
TRBJ2-1 . TRBV9 . TGTGCCAGCAGCGTTCACGAGGTTTCTGAGCAGTTCTTC CASSVHEVSEQFF
TRBJ2-1 TRBD2 TRBV27 . TGTGCCAGCAGTTTTTGGCAGGGTGGACTAGTATACAATGAGCAGTTCTTC CASSFWQGGLVYNEQFF
TRBJ1-6 TRBD1 TRBV7-6 . TGTGCCAGCAGCCGACAGGGAAGGGGGTATAATTCACCCCTCCACTTT CASSRQGRGYNSPLHF
TRBJ2-5 TRBD2 TRBV29-1 once TGCAGCGTTATCCGAGGGACTAGCGGACAAGAGACCCAGTACTTC CSVIRGTSGQETQYF
TRBJ2-7 TRBD1 TRBV6-5 few TGTGCCAGCAGTTCCTCCGGGACAGGGCGCTACGAGCAGTACTTC CASSSSGTGRYEQYF
TRBJ1-1 . TRBV6-5 . TGTGCCAGCACCACCGGGGGGAACACTGAAGCTTTCTTT CASTTGGNTEAFF